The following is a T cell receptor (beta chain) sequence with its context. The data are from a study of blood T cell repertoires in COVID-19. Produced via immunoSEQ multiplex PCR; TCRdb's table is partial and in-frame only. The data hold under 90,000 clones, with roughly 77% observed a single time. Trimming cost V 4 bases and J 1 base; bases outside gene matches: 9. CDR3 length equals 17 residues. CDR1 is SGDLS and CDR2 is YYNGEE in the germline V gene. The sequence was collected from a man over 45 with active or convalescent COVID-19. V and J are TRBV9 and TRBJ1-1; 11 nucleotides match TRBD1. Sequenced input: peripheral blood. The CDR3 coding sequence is TGTGCCAGCAGCCCAGCGGACAGGGGGCGAGGGAACACTGAAGCTTTCTTT. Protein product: CASSPADRGRGNTEAFF.